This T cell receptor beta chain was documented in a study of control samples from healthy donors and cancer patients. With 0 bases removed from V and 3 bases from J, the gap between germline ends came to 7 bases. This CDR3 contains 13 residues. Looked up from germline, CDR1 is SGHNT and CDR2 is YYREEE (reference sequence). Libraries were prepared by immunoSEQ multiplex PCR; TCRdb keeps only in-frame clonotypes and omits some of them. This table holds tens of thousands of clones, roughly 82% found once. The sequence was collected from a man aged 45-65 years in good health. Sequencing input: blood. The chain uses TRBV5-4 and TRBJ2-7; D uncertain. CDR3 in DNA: TGTGCCAGCAGCTTGGGTCTGCTCTACGAGCAGTACTTC. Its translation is CASSLGLLYEQYF.